The 10 T cell receptor beta chains listed next were all sequenced from one sample in a study of cytomegalovirus exposure and HLA in healthy donors. With 60 Vbeta and 13 Jbeta primers, the PCR was carried out. Generated by immunoSEQ multiplex PCR, the TCRdb table keeps only in-frame clones and is missing some. The table records about 130,000 clones, roughly 80% of them present only once. The sample comprised PBMCs. These receptors all come from a male donor in good health and CMV-seronegative.

This clone showed up just a few times. The V gene is TRBV6-4, the J gene TRBJ2-7, with TRBD2 as a possible D gene (5 bases). The germline V gene has CDR1 MRHNA and CDR2 SNTAGT. Trimming removed 11 bases from V and 9 bases from J, with 11 bases in between. The CDR3 sequence is 9 residues long. As DNA, the CDR3 is TGTGCCGCCCTCCGGGGGCAGTACTTC. Its translation: CAALRGQYF.

This rearrangement joins TRBV10-1 to TRBJ2-2; D call uncertain. Germline CDR1 and CDR2: WNHNN and SYGVQD (reference sequence). The CDR3 contains 14 residues. Trimming stripped 2 bases from V and 4 bases from J, with 8 bases between. The CDR3 loop reads CASSEIEFTGELFF. CDR3 DNA sequence: TGCGCCAGCAGTGAGATAGAATTCACCGGGGAGCTGTTTTTT.

The chain carries TRBV7-9 and TRBJ2-7; TRBD1 is a possible D gene (5 bases). This CDR3 is built from 15 residues. Trimming pared 5 bases from V and 1 base from J, leaving 15 bases between. In germline, CDR1 is SEHNR, CDR2 FQNEAQ (reference sequence). CDR3 coding DNA: TGTGCCAGCAGCAGTCCAGGGTTCGGATCCTACGAGCAGTACTTC. This codes for CASSSPGFGSYEQYF.

This sequence joins TRBV15 and TRBJ2-7; D is undetermined. CDR1 is LNHNV, CDR2 YYDKDF, per germline (reference sequence). V gave up 1 base and J gave up 2 bases, with 12 bases separating them. This CDR3 is 15 amino acids long. The CDR3 nucleotides are TGTGCCACCAGCAGAGGATCAGCGAGTACCTACGAGCAGTACTTC. It codes for CATSRGSASTYEQYF. The full variable domain, in which reference TRBV15 and TRBJ2-7 provide the parts outside the CDR3, is DAMVIQNPRYQVTQFGKPVTLSCSQTLNHNVMYWYQQKSSQAPKLLFHYYDKDFNNEADTPDNFQSRRPNTSFCFLDIRSPGLGDTAMYLCATSRGSASTYEQYFGPGTRLTVT.

On this clone: One end of the junction varies from germline; a read error may be responsible. The chain employs TRBV4-3 and TRBJ2-6, with a weak D call TRBD1 (5 bases). This CDR3 has 16 amino acids. Germline assignment: CDR1 LGHNA and CDR2 YSLEER. DNA for the CDR3: TGCGCCAGCAGCCAAGATCCAGTCTCTGGGGCCAACGGCCTGACTTTC. This sequence encodes CASSQDPVSGANGLTF.

The chain combines TRBV6-1 with TRBJ1-5; 8 nucleotides match TRBD1. The CDR3 contains 15 residues. V shed 1 base, J shed 4 bases, and the junction held 3 bases outside the gene matches. The germline CDR1 and CDR2 sequences are MNHNS and SASEGT. CDR3 in amino acids: CASSEVGQGNQPQHF. In DNA, the CDR3 is TGTGCCAGCAGTGAAGTTGGACAGGGAAATCAGCCCCAGCATTTT.

The rearrangement links TRBV27 to TRBJ1-1; D call uncertain. The length of the CDR3 is 13 residues. Germline CDR1 is MNHEY and CDR2 is SMNVEV (reference sequence). V was cut by 2 bases and J by 5 bases, with 9 bases left in between. CDR3 protein: CASSLLRWTEAFF. The CDR3 DNA follows: TGTGCCAGCAGTTTACTTCGGTGGACTGAAGCTTTCTTT.

This clone has a handful of counts. The rearrangement uses TRBV25-1 and TRBJ2-7, with 8 bases aligning to TRBD1. The V segment lost 7 bases and the J segment 6 bases; nucleotides outside the gene matches: 14. The germline CDR1 and CDR2 sequences are MGHDK and SYGVNS. The CDR3 totals 15 residues. The CDR3 loop reads CASNDPGQAPSEQYF. DNA for the CDR3: TGTGCCAGCAATGACCCGGGACAGGCTCCTTCCGAGCAGTACTTC.

The chain carries TRBV18 and TRBJ1-1; no firm D call. Germline V gene lookup returns CDR1 KGHSH and CDR2 LQKENI. The CDR3 has 14 residues. The V and J ends lost 1 base and 1 base respectively, with 7 bases between them. CDR3 nucleotides: TGTGCCAGCTCACCACTAGGCGGGAACACTGAAGCTTTCTTT. Amino acids: CASSPLGGNTEAFF. The full variable domain, completed using reference TRBV18 and TRBJ1-1, is NAGVMQNPRHLVRRRGQEARLRCSPMKGHSHVYWYRQLPEEGLKFMVYLQKENIIDESGMPKERFSAEFPKEGPSILRIQQVVRGDSAAYFCASSPLGGNTEAFFGQGTRLTVV.

The V and J genes are TRBV5-4 and TRBJ2-7; D is ambiguous. The V gene's germline CDR1 is SGHNT and CDR2 YYREEE (reference sequence). CDR3 length: 15 amino acids. With 2 bases removed from V and 7 bases from J, the gap between germline ends came to 19 bases. The CDR3 sequence: CASSFADWSSEEQYF. In DNA form, the CDR3 reads TGTGCCAGCAGCTTTGCCGACTGGAGCTCAGAGGAGCAGTACTTC. The whole variable domain, filled in from reference TRBV5-4 and TRBJ2-7, reads ETGVTQSPTHLIKTRGQQVTLRCSSQSGHNTVSWYQQALGQGPQFIFQYYREEENGRGNFPPRFSGLQFPNYSSELNVNALELDDSALYLCASSFADWSSEEQYFGPGTRLTVT.